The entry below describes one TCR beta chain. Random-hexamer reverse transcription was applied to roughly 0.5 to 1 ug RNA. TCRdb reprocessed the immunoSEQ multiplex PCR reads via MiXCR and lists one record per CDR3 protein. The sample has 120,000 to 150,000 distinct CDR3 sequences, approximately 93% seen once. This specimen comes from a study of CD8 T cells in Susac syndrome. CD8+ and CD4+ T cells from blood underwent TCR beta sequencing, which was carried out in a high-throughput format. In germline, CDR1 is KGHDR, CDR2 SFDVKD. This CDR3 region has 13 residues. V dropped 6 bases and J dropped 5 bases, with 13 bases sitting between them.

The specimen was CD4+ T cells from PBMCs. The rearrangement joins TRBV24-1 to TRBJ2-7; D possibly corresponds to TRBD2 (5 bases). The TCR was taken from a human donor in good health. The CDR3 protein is CATSSGLGNEQYF. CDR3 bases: TGTGCCACCAGTAGCGGCCTCGGGAACGAGCAGTACTTC.